This is a list of T cell receptor beta chains from one sample in a study of blood T cells in healthy people across ages. TCRdb analysed the 5' RACE reads with MiXCR anew, one entry per CDR3 protein. The sample includes hundreds of thousands of distinct CDR3 sequences, approximately 59% of them seen just once. The specimen sequenced was blood. Every receptor here comes from a man aged 55 to 70 in good health. Both conserved end residues are part of each CDR3. D genes are given only for firm matches. Size tells how often a clone was seen (once, few, many) or the class of an expanded clone, and some rows leave it out.

D gene | clone size | J gene | V gene | CDR3 protein | CDR3 DNA
. | once | TRBJ2-5 | TRBV27 | CASSPRDTRSTAETQYF | TGTGCCAGCAGTCCCCGGGACACCCGATCTACGGCAGAGACCCAGTACTTC
. | few | TRBJ1-2 | TRBV4-1 | CASSQEGQSGDYGYTF | TGCGCCAGCAGCCAAGAAGGGCAGTCCGGCGACTATGGCTACACCTTC
TRBD1 | . | TRBJ1-1 | TRBV4-1 | CASSQRQGPGTEAFF | TGCGCCAGCAGCCAACGACAGGGCCCGGGCACTGAAGCTTTCTTT
TRBD1 | . | TRBJ2-3 | TRBV12-3/TRBV12-4 | CASSFGRDRGDTQYF | TGTGCCAGCAGTTTCGGTCGGGACAGAGGAGATACGCAGTATTTT
. | . | TRBJ1-2 | TRBV27 | CASSFATGGYGYTF | TGTGCCAGCAGTTTCGCTACGGGTGGCTATGGCTACACCTTC
. | . | TRBJ2-1 | TRBV3-1 | CASSQAQQGKETQFF | TGTGCCAGCAGCCAAGCCCAACAGGGAAAAGAGACCCAGTTCTTC
. | . | TRBJ2-7 | TRBV18 | CASSRTGGDEQYF | TGTGCCAGCTCACGAACGGGCGGGGACGAGCAGTACTTC
. | . | TRBJ1-2 | TRBV28 | CASSSGEGYGYTF | TGTGCCAGCAGTTCCGGGGAAGGGTATGGCTACACCTTC
. | . | TRBJ2-1 | TRBV4-2 | CASSQAPGRYNEQFF | TGTGCCAGCAGCCAAGCCCCAGGGCGTTACAATGAGCAGTTCTTC
. | once | TRBJ2-1 | TRBV20-1 | CSAHRDTSYNEQFF | TGCAGTGCTCACCGGGACACCTCCTACAATGAGCAGTTCTTC
. | few | TRBJ1-4 | TRBV5-1 | CASSSGQTNEKLFF | TGTGCCAGCAGTTCGGGGCAGACAAATGAAAAACTGTTTTTT
. | . | TRBJ2-3 | TRBV9 | CASSVDGSRGALHTQYF | TGTGCCAGCAGCGTAGATGGTAGCAGGGGGGCACTGCATACGCAGTATTTT
. | . | TRBJ2-1 | TRBV20-1 | CSATSTDWTRGQALVIGQFF | TGCAGTGCCACATCAACCGATTGGACCAGGGGACAAGCCCTGGTTATAGGGCAGTTCTTC
TRBD2 | . | TRBJ2-1 | TRBV11-3 | CASSSWTSKGEQFF | TGTGCCAGCAGCTCCTGGACTAGTAAGGGTGAGCAGTTCTTC
TRBD1 | . | TRBJ2-1 | TRBV29-1 | CSASRDRDHNEQFF | TGCAGCGCCTCGAGGGACAGGGACCACAATGAGCAGTTCTTC
. | . | TRBJ1-5 | TRBV20-1 | CSARDETGREPQHF | TGCAGTGCTAGAGATGAAACAGGGCGGGAGCCCCAGCATTTT
TRBD2 | once | TRBJ2-5 | TRBV14 | CASSQLTSGGGETQYF | TGTGCCAGCAGCCAGCTGACTAGCGGGGGGGGAGAGACCCAGTACTTC